This TCR beta chain was sequenced for a study of breast tumors, draining lymph nodes, adjacent tissues. In TCRdb, the multiplex PCR reads were re-called with MiXCR into one record per CDR3 protein. The table records around 290,000 distinct CDR3 sequences, over 30% of them present only once. V gave up 7 bases and J gave up 0 bases; unmatched junction bases: 10. The CDR3 contains 18 residues. Germline assignment: CDR1 LNHDA and CDR2 SQIVND (reference sequence). This clonotype appeared many times. Its antigen is not known. Samples came from axillary lymph nodes draining the breast cancer. Notes on the study in general: Tumors had less TCR diversity than lymph nodes, more than nontumor tissue.

The chain has TRBV19 and TRBJ2-2; TRBD2 matches 11 bases. The sequenced material came from axillary lymph node tissue. The receptor comes from a female donor with breast cancer. Some clones in this sample may be carry-over from other donors' samples. In DNA, the CDR3 is TGTGCCAGTACCCTCGGGACTAGCGGATACGCGAACACCGGGGAGCTGTTTTTT. Protein: CASTLGTSGYANTGELFF. Based on the CDR3 plus reference TRBV19 and TRBJ2-2, the full variable domain is DGGITQSPKYLFRKEGQNVTLSCEQNLNHDAMYWYRQDPGQGLRLIYYSQIVNDFQKGDIAEGYSVSREKKESFPLTVTSAQKNPTAFYLCASTLGTSGYANTGELFFGEGSRLTVL.